These T cell receptor beta chains were read from a single sample in a study of T cells after yellow fever vaccination. Each CDR3 protein gets one entry after TCRdb re-called the 5' RACE reads with MiXCR. The profile shows under 300,000 distinct CDR3 sequences, 6.9% of them singletons. Sequences were derived from CD4+ T cells sorted from PBMCs, sampled 15 days after the yellow fever booster vaccination. These receptors originate from a man aged 30 to 45 who received the YFV17D yellow fever vaccine. Both conserved end residues are trimmed from each CDR3. Fields, in order: V gene, CDR3 protein.

TRBV7-3	ASSGALAHPLNEQF
TRBV7-9	ASSSSRKAF
TRBV4-2	ASSQEEGVATGELF
TRBV3-1	ASSQEVPAGAQY
TRBV12-3/TRBV12-4	ASSSEAKNIQY
TRBV7-2	ASSLGVRERYSYEQY
TRBV12-3/TRBV12-4	ASHPGGPYNEQF
TRBV12-3/TRBV12-4	ASSSLDPGNQTQY
TRBV29-1	SVADSRGTDTQY
TRBV21-1	ASSKTLTLTSGRRTSTDTQY
TRBV6-5	ATRDGQTEAF
TRBV20-1	SARRGRDTEAF
TRBV5-1	ASSSGAETPYEQY
TRBV6-2/TRBV6-3	ASKRGGERDEQF
TRBV15	ATSRVLAGSGELF
TRBV20-1	SATRPAGLNNEQF
TRBV30	AWRKPWGYTGELF
TRBV27	ASSFSRSYGYT
TRBV5-5	ASSDRLGAVEQF
TRBV20-1	SARRGGRGIPGGTQY
TRBV5-1	ASSLGGTSGEETQY
TRBV6-1	ASRKGLAGLETQY
TRBV7-9	ASSSATDTQY
TRBV28	ASSPMGSYNEQF
TRBV23-1	ASCLGQNYNQPQH
TRBV19	ASRGLAANTGELF